The TCR beta chain described here comes from a study of blood T cell repertoires in COVID-19 (dated by TCRdb to 2018 to 2020). Background on the whole study: Collaborator samples came from the United States, Italy and Spain and covered acute and convalescent phases of COVID-19. The samples were drawn from two sources: the first 160 participants of the ongoing ImmuneRACE study, and over 1,000 subjects contributed by 6 global collaborators. The repertoires were released in a freely available public database meant as a resource for research on the immune response to SARS-CoV-2. Nearly every sample came with metadata listing a de-identified subject ID, COVID-19 status, age in years and sex. The prospective study material was composed of cDNA or gDNA derived from T cells, B-cell-depleted T cells, or PBMCs. HLA class I and class II types, where available, came from metadata supplied by the sample provider rather than from assay-based typing. Deeply sampled blood TCRbeta repertoires from subjects exposed to, actively infected with, or recovered from COVID-19 were included in the dataset. The research as a whole found: Clinical and demographic metadata were provided uncurated, with the amount varying by source and participant.

To note about this clone: The antigen it binds to is not known. The record has no base qualities; no much larger clone is one base away.

Taken from the germline V gene, the CDR1 and CDR2 loops are SNHLY and FYNNEI. The CDR3 runs 15 residues from the cysteine to the phenylalanine. The kept DNA is CDR3 alone, 45 bases in frame from the first base. The V end loses 2 bases and the J end loses 2 bases, and a stretch of 12 bases separates them. Whole blood was collected in K2EDTA tubes by collaborating institutions according to the institutions' own protocols. Collaborator samples were shipped for TCRbeta analysis as frozen whole blood, isolated PBMCs, or DNA extracted from either sample type. The immunoSEQ Assay, a bias-controlled multiplex PCR, was used to amplify TCRbeta CDR3 regions from genomic DNA. In the original analysis: Within the assay, amplification of reference gene primers was used to estimate how many nucleated cells each sample contained. To quantify the absolute abundance of each unique TCRbeta CDR3 rearrangement, sequence reads were collapsed and filtered. For each sample, productive Simpson clonality was calculated as the square root of Simpson's diversity index over productive rearrangements. As stored in TCRdb, this immuneACCESS dataset retains in-frame rearrangements with V and J assigned. A fraction of the clones does not appear; measured against another copy, unresolved V genes explain less than half of the discrepancy, and the remainder lacks a known reason. Clonal size and the V and J genes are those of that table, whereas D and trimming came from the DNA. This sample has fewer than 500,000 clones in its table, and roughly 85% of those were observed once. 1.4% to 1.5% of the sample rests with the top ten.

This sequence originates from a woman aged 30 to 39 with active or convalescent COVID-19. The specimen was peripheral blood. The V gene is TRBV2 and the J gene is TRBJ1-2; the D segment could be TRBD1, given 5 matching bases. The DNA is as follows: TGTGCCAGCAGTGAATGGGGGGGAGAGAACTATGGCTACACCTTC. Translated, this is CASSEWGGENYGYTF.